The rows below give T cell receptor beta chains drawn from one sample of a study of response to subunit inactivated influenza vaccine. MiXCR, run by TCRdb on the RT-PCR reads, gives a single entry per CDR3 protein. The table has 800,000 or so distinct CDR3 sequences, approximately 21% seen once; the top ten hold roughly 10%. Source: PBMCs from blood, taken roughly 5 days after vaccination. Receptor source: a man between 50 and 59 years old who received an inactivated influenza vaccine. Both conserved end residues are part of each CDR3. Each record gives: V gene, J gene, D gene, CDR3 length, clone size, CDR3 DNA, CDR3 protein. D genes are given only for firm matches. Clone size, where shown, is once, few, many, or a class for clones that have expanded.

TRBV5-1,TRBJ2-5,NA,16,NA,TGCGCCAGCAGCGCCCTGAGGGCCCAACTGGTAGAGACCCAGTACTTC,CASSALRAQLVETQYF
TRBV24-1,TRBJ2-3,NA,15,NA,TGTGCCACCAGTCCATCTAGCCGGGAAACAGATACGCAGTATTTT,CATSPSSRETDTQYF
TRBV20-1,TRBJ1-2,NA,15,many,TGCAGTGCTAGAGAATCCGGGGGCTACGCCTATGGCTACACCTTC,CSARESGGYAYGYTF
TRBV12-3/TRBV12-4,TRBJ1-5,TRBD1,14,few,TGTGCCAGCAGTTCCGGGACAGGGACACAGCCCCAGCATTTT,CASSSGTGTQPQHF
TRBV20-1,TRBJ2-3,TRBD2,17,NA,TGCAGTGCTAGAACACCGGGACTAGCGGGGGGCACAGATACGCAGTATTTT,CSARTPGLAGGTDTQYF
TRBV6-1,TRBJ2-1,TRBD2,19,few,TGTGCCAGCAGAGGACCGGGACTAGCGGGGGGGAAGGTCGTTAATGAGCAGTTCTTC,CASRGPGLAGGKVVNEQFF
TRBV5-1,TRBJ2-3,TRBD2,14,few,TGCGCCAGCAGCTTGCCTCAAGCGGCGGGAGGGAGTTATTTT,CASSLPQAAGGSYF
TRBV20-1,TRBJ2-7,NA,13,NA,TGCAGTGCTAGGAAGACAGGACCCTACGAGCAGTACTTC,CSARKTGPYEQYF
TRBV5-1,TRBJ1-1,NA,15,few,TGCGCCAGCAGCTTAGACGGGGATCGTGGCACTGAAGCTTTCTTT,CASSLDGDRGTEAFF
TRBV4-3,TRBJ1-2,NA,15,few,TGCGCCAGCAGTGAAGCAGGGAGCGGGGGCCCTGGCTACACCTTC,CASSEAGSGGPGYTF
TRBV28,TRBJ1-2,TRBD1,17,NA,TGTGCCAGCAGTTTGGGACAGGGTTGGGGAAACAACTATGGCTACACCTTC,CASSLGQGWGNNYGYTF
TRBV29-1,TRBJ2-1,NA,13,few,TGCAGCGGAGCAGCGAGCTCCTACAATGAGCAGTTCTTC,CSGAASSYNEQFF
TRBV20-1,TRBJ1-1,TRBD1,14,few,TGCAGTGCCCCGGGACAGTACATGAACACTGAAGCTTTCTTT,CSAPGQYMNTEAFF
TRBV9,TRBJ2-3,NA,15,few,TGTGCCAGCAGCGTAACAGGGAGATACACAGATACGCAGTATTTT,CASSVTGRYTDTQYF
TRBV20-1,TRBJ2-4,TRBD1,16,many,TGCAGTGCTAGAGATAAGGGGGCGAAGGCCAAAAACATTCAGTACTTC,CSARDKGAKAKNIQYF
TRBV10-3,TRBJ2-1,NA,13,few,TGTGCCATCAGTGCGGGATCGGATCGTGAGCAGTTCTTC,CAISAGSDREQFF
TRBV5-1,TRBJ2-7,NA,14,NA,TGCGCCAGCAGCTTGGAAGGCCATTCCTACGAGCAGTACTTC,CASSLEGHSYEQYF
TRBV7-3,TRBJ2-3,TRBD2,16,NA,TGTGCCAGCAGCCTGTACATAGCGGGGGGCACAGATACGCAGTATTTT,CASSLYIAGGTDTQYF
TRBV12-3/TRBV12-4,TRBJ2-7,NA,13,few,TGTGCCAGCAGTTTAGAGAACAGGGCCGAGCAGTACTTC,CASSLENRAEQYF
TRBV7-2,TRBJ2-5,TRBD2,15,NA,TGTGCCAGCAGCACCCCCCCGGGACTAGCGGGGGCCCAGTACTTC,CASSTPPGLAGAQYF
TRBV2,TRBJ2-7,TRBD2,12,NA,TGTGCCAGCCTAGCGGTCTACTACGAGCAGTACTTC,CASLAVYYEQYF
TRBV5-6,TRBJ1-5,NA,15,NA,TGTGCCAGCAGCTTGTACAGTTTTAGCAATCAGCCCCAGCATTTT,CASSLYSFSNQPQHF
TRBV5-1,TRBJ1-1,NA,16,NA,TGCGCCAGCAGCTTGAATGCCCACCGGGGCAACGATGAAGCTTTCTTT,CASSLNAHRGNDEAFF
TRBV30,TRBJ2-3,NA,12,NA,TGTGCCTGGAGTGTCCTAGGTCATACGCAGTATTTT,CAWSVLGHTQYF
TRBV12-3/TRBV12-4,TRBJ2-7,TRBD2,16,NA,TGTGCCAGCAGTCGAAAAAGCGGGAGGGCCTCCTACGAGCAGTACTTC,CASSRKSGRASYEQYF
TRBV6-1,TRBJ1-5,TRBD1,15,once,TGTGCCAGCAGAACCGGGACAGGGCTCCATCAGCCCCAGCATTTT,CASRTGTGLHQPQHF
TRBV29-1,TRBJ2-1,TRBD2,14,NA,TGCAGCGTCGATCAGCGGGGGGCCTACAATGAGCAGTTCTTC,CSVDQRGAYNEQFF
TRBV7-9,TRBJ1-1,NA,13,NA,TGTGCCAGCAGCTTGGAGCCGGCGGCTGAAGCTTTCTTT,CASSLEPAAEAFF
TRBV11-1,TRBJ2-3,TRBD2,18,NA,TGTGCCAGCAGCATCGGACTAGCGGGAGCGTCTAGCACAGATACGCAGTATTTT,CASSIGLAGASSTDTQYF
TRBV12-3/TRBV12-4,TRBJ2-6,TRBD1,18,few,TGTGCCAGCAGTCCAAGGACAGGGAGGATATCTGGGGCCAACGTCCTGACTTTC,CASSPRTGRISGANVLTF
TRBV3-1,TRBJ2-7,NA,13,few,TGTGCCAGCAGCCAAGTAGGGACCTACGAGCAGTACTTC,CASSQVGTYEQYF
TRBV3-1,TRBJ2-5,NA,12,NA,TGTGCCAGCAACCTACCCTCGGAGACCCAGTACTTC,CASNLPSETQYF
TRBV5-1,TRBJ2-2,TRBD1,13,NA,TGCGCCAGCAGCTTGAGGGACAGCGGGGAGCTGTTTTTT,CASSLRDSGELFF
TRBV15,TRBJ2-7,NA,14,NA,TGTGCCACCAGCAGACGGACAGAAAACTACGAGCAGTACTTC,CATSRRTENYEQYF
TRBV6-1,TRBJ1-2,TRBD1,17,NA,TGTGCCAGCACTCTCCTCGCGGGGACAGGGAATCTATATGGCTACACCTTC,CASTLLAGTGNLYGYTF
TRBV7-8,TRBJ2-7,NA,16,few,TGTGCCAGCAGCTTAATTCAGACGGACCTTTCTTACGAGCAGTACTTC,CASSLIQTDLSYEQYF
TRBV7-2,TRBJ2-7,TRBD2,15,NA,TGTGCCAGCAGCTTTGGTGGGGGGGGGATCTACGAGCAGTACTTC,CASSFGGGGIYEQYF
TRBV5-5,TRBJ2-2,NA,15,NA,TGTGCCAGCAGCCCAGGGACCGGAAGCAACGGGGAGCTGTTTTTT,CASSPGTGSNGELFF
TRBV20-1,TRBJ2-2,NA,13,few,TGCAGTGCTGGGGGGATGGCCTCCGGGGAGCTGTTTTTT,CSAGGMASGELFF
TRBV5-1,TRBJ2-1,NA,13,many,TGCGCCAGCCACCGGGCTTGGGGCAATGAGCAGTTCTTC,CASHRAWGNEQFF
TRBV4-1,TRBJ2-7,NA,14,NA,TGCGCCAGCAGCCAAGGTGAGGGCATCTACGAGCAGTACTTC,CASSQGEGIYEQYF
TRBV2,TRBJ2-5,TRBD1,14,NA,TGTGCCAGCATGACGGACAGGGGTAAAGAGACCCAGTACTTC,CASMTDRGKETQYF
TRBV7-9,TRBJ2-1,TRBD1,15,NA,TGTGCCAGCAGCATTAGGGGGCAAAGTTACAATGAGCAGTTCTTC,CASSIRGQSYNEQFF
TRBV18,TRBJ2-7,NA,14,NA,TGTGCCAGCTCACCACCCCCGGAGGGGTACGAGCAGTACTTC,CASSPPPEGYEQYF
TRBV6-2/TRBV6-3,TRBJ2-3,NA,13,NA,TGTGCCAGCAGTTACGGGTCTGGGGAGACGCAGTATTTT,CASSYGSGETQYF
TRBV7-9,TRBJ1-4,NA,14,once,TGTGCCAGCAGCTTCGGACAGAATAATGAAAAACTGTTTTTT,CASSFGQNNEKLFF
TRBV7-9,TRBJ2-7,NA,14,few,TGTGCCAGCAGCTTAGGAACTGTTGGCTACGAGCAGTACTTC,CASSLGTVGYEQYF
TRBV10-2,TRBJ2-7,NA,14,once,TGCGCCAGCAGTGAGTCAAGTAGAGGCCACGAGCAGTACTTC,CASSESSRGHEQYF
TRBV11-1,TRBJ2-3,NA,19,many,TGTGCCAGCAGCTTCCGGGGGCCCTTGGGAGATTATAGCACAGATACGCAGTATTTT,CASSFRGPLGDYSTDTQYF
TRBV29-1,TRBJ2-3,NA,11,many,TGCAGCGTTGGAATGGGGGATACGCAGTATTTT,CSVGMGDTQYF
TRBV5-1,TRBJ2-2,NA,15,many,TGCGCCAGCAGCCAGAGGACAGCGAACACCGGGGAGCTGTTTTTT,CASSQRTANTGELFF
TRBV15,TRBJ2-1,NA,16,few,TGTGCCACCAGCAGAGATGTAATCACTCGGAGGGGTGAGCAGTTCTTC,CATSRDVITRRGEQFF
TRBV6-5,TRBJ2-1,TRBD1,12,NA,TGTGCCAGCAGCAAGGGACAGGGTTATCGGTTCTTC,CASSKGQGYRFF